This T cell receptor beta chain was sequenced for a study of cytomegalovirus exposure and HLA in healthy donors. PCR used 60 Vbeta primers and 13 Jbeta primers. Measured with immunoSEQ multiplex PCR; TCRdb has only the in-frame clones, and not every one. The sample has 120,000 to 150,000 clones; approximately 80% are singletons. This clone has just a few counts. The sequence was obtained from a woman aged 40 to 49 in good health and CMV-seronegative. Material for sequencing was PBMCs.

DNA for the CDR3: TGTGCCAGCAGGAAGGACAGGGAGCCGACCGTCCTGACTTTC. Translated: CASRKDREPTVLTF. The V call is TRBV6-6, the J call TRBJ2-6, with 8 bases aligning to TRBD1. The CDR3 is 14 residues long. V was pared by 6 bases and J by 12 bases, with 10 bases of the junction left unmatched. From germline, CDR1 is MNHNY and CDR2 SVGAGI (reference sequence).